Presented here are 25 T cell receptor beta chains from one specimen sequenced in a study of shared clonotypes between healthy human individuals. Assay used: immunoSEQ multiplex PCR; TCRdb lists only in-frame clones, some missing. The sample includes a few million clones, less than 95% of them seen just once. Sequenced material: naive CD4+ T cells from PBMCs. Sample subset: CD45RA+ positively selected. All receptors derive from a man aged 18 to 29 in good health. Some clones in this sample may be carry-over from other donors' samples.

The gene calls are TRBV28 and TRBJ1-4; a weak D match, TRBD1 (5 bases). V was shortened by 3 bases and J by 8 bases, with 13 bases between the two germline ends. CDR1 MDHEN and CDR2 SYDVKM come from the germline V gene. The CDR3 has 14 residues. CDR3 DNA: TGTGCCAGCAGTTTTGGGGCATGGGGAGAAAAACTGTTTTTT. The encoded protein is CASSFGAWGEKLFF.

The V gene is TRBV10-3, the J gene TRBJ2-3, with TRBD2 as a possible D gene (6 bases). The CDR3 length is 14 residues. V lost 4 bases and J 6 bases, leaving 14 bases between the germline ends. CDR1 and CDR2 (germline): ENHRY, SYGVKD. CDR3 sequence (DNA): TGTGCCATCAGTGCTAGCGCCCTAGCGGATACGCAGTATTTT. Residues: CAISASALADTQYF.

The chain employs TRBV19 and TRBJ2-1; D is unclear. Germline V CDR1 and CDR2: LNHDA, SQIVND (reference sequence). V shed 7 bases and J shed 0 bases, with 10 bases lying between them. The CDR3 runs to 14 residues. The CDR3 loop is CASTDGSSYNEQFF. Written as DNA, the CDR3 is TGTGCCAGTACGGACGGAAGCTCCTACAATGAGCAGTTCTTC.

V gene TRBV19 combines with J gene TRBJ2-7; D ambiguous. Germline-derived CDR1 and CDR2 are LNHDA and SQIVND (reference sequence). This CDR3 has 17 amino acids. The V end lost 6 bases, the J end lost 5 bases, and 26 bases lay between the germline ends. CDR3 nucleotides: TGTGCCAGTAGCCCTCCCGGCCCAAGCGCACTTGGGAACGAGCAGTACTTC. Translation: CASSPPGPSALGNEQYF.

The chain couples TRBV20-1 to TRBJ2-1, with no clear D. Deletions cut 6 bases from V and 5 bases from J, with 5 bases between. Germline CDR1 DFQATT, CDR2 SNEGSKA (reference sequence). The CDR3 has 10 residues. The CDR3 sequence: CSAPDNEQFF. The DNA of the CDR3 is TGCAGTGCGCCTGACAATGAGCAGTTCTTC.

Turning to this clone: The same CDR3 can be traced to other DNA sequences in this sample. This rearrangement joins TRBV7-9 to TRBJ1-1; D gene uncertain. V was trimmed by 3 bases and J by 2 bases, leaving 7 bases between them. This CDR3 has 13 amino acids. CDR1 SEHNR and CDR2 FQNEAQ come from the germline V gene (reference sequence). The CDR3 region has the DNA TGTGCCAGCAGCTTTGACGGAAACACTGAAGCTTTCTTT. It yields the protein CASSFDGNTEAFF.

The chain links TRBV7-9 to TRBJ2-7; 7 bases line up with TRBD2. Germline CDR1 reads SEHNR; CDR2 reads FQNEAQ (reference sequence). CDR3 size: 14 residues. V dropped 0 bases and J dropped 7; count of bases not matched to a gene: 6. This chain's CDR3 is CASSLAGGSGEQYF. As DNA, the CDR3 is TGTGCCAGCAGCTTAGCTGGCGGGAGCGGGGAGCAGTACTTC.

V gene TRBV15 combines with J gene TRBJ2-7; TRBD1 aligns across 7 bases. Germline-derived CDR1 and CDR2 are LNHNV and YYDKDF (reference sequence). J was trimmed by 3 bases and V by 2 bases; bases with no gene match: 10. This CDR3 has 16 residues. CDR3 residues: CATSRSTGLILYEQYF. In DNA, the CDR3 is TGTGCCACCAGCAGATCGACAGGGCTTATCCTCTACGAGCAGTACTTC.

Details on this clone: Different DNA sequences within this sample yield the same CDR3. The chain is built from TRBV15 and TRBJ2-5; no reliable D call. Germline loops: CDR1 LNHNV, CDR2 YYDKDF (reference sequence). The CDR3 has 13 amino acids. The V end lost 1 base, the J end lost 4 bases, and 7 bases lay between the germline ends. DNA for the CDR3: TGTGCCACCAGCAGAGTAGTCCGAGAGACCCAGTACTTC. It encodes CATSRVVRETQYF.

The rearrangement joins TRBV2 to TRBJ2-6; the D gene is possibly TRBD2 (6 bases). Between the trimmed V and J ends, which lost 2 bases and 2 bases, there was a span of 10 bases. The CDR3 runs to 16 residues. Germline V lookup: CDR1 SNHLY, CDR2 FYNNEI. The CDR3 DNA reads TGTGCCAGCAGTGAAATGTGGAGGGCTGGGGCCAACGTCCTGACTTTC. Translating it yields CASSEMWRAGANVLTF.

This chain joins TRBV7-8 and TRBJ1-2; weak D call: TRBD1 (6 bases). Germline CDR1 reads SGHVS; CDR2 reads FQNEAQ. Deletions cut 3 bases from V and 4 bases from J, with 15 bases between. CDR3 length: 15 residues. The CDR3 nucleotides read TGTGCCAGCAGCTTTTTTGCCAGGGGAGTCTATGGCTACACCTTC. Amino acid sequence: CASSFFARGVYGYTF.

The chain carries TRBV20-1 and TRBJ1-4; D ambiguous. Deletions cut 0 bases from V and 13 bases from J, with 9 bases between. CDR1 is DFQATT, CDR2 SNEGSKA, per germline (reference sequence). The CDR3 is 11 amino acids. This chain's CDR3 is CSAREDPGLFF. The CDR3 DNA is TGCAGTGCTAGAGAGGATCCGGGACTGTTTTTT.

Details on this clone: In the same sample, other DNA sequences code for this CDR3. The chain employs TRBV9 and TRBJ2-7; D is undetermined. V was pared by 0 bases and J by 0 bases, with 7 bases between. This CDR3 comprises 14 residues. From germline, CDR1 is SGDLS and CDR2 YYNGEE. CDR3 coding DNA: TGTGCCAGCAGCGTAGACACGTTCTCCTACGAGCAGTACTTC. Translated, it gives CASSVDTFSYEQYF.

The chain is built from TRBV18 and TRBJ1-2, with D hard to call. The germline V gene encodes CDR1 KGHSH and CDR2 LQKENI. The CDR3 sequence is 15 residues long. V lost 2 bases to trimming and J lost 3 bases, with 13 bases between them. This CDR3 reads CASSPISGTYYGYTF. The CDR3 coding sequence is TGTGCCAGCTCACCAATTTCGGGTACTTACTATGGCTACACCTTC. Full variable domain (outside the CDR3, taken from reference TRBV18 and TRBJ1-2): NAGVMQNPRHLVRRRGQEARLRCSPMKGHSHVYWYRQLPEEGLKFMVYLQKENIIDESGMPKERFSAEFPKEGPSILRIQQVVRGDSAAYFCASSPISGTYYGYTFGSGTRLTVV.

The rearrangement uses TRBV30 and TRBJ1-2; D remains ambiguous. The CDR3 runs 13 residues. Germline values: CDR1 GTSNPN, CDR2 SVGIG (reference sequence). Trimming left V 2 bases short and J 4 bases short, with 11 bases between. CDR3 sequence: CAWSLQLGYGYTF. The CDR3 DNA is TGTGCCTGGAGTCTCCAGCTTGGCTATGGCTACACCTTC.

This chain connects TRBV30 to TRBJ2-7, with D hard to call. CDR1 GTSNPN and CDR2 SVGIG come from the germline V gene (reference sequence). The V end lost 7 bases, the J end lost 8 bases, and 21 bases lay between the germline ends. CDR3 length: 13 amino acids. CDR3 protein: CASARAMWLKQYF. The CDR3 DNA follows: TGTGCCTCCGCTCGGGCTATGTGGCTTAAGCAGTACTTC. The full variable domain, rest sourced from reference TRBV30 and TRBJ2-7, is SQTIHQWPATLVQPVGSPLSLECTVEGTSNPNLYWYRQAAGRGLQLLFYSVGIGQISSEVPQNLSASRPQDRQFILSSKKLLLSDSGFYLCASARAMWLKQYFGPGTRLTVT.

The chain couples TRBV5-1 to TRBJ1-4; 10 nucleotides agree with TRBD1. The trim removed 4 bases at V and 8 bases at J, leaving 5 bases unmatched. This CDR3 region has 14 residues. Germline CDR1 reads SGHRS; CDR2 reads YFSETQ. This CDR3 reads CASSRDRGEEKLFF. The CDR3 DNA reads TGCGCCAGCAGCCGGGACAGGGGAGAGGAAAAACTGTTTTTT.

A word on this clone: Without the conserved terminal phenylalanine or tryptophan, this CDR3 likely stems from a read error. No DNA is shown, since the ends of the CDR3 on it are uncertain; the CDR3 is the one TCRdb lists. The chain employs TRBV28 and TRBJ2-7; TRBD2 is the table's D call and was not checked against the DNA. Including both end residues, the CDR3 is 8 amino acids long. Germline V gives CDR1 MDHEN, CDR2 SYDVKM. The CDR3 loop is CASTPVRD.

The gene calls are TRBV7-2 and TRBJ2-7; 10 nucleotides line up with TRBD2. CDR1 and CDR2 (germline): SGHTA, FQGNSA. CDR3 length: 17 residues. V shed 6 bases, J shed 7 bases, and the junction held 18 bases outside the gene matches. The CDR3 DNA reads TGTGCCAGCAGATACCGGTCTAGCGGGAGTATTTCAGAGGAGCAGTACTTC. This sequence encodes CASRYRSSGSISEEQYF.

The rearrangement links TRBV5-1 to TRBJ2-3; the match to TRBD2 covers 9 bases. V gave up 3 bases and J gave up 6 bases; unmatched junction bases: 5. This CDR3 is built from 14 residues. The germline V gene has CDR1 SGHRS and CDR2 YFSETQ. The CDR3 sequence is CASSSGTSRDTQYF. As DNA, the CDR3 is TGCGCCAGCAGCTCCGGGACTAGCAGGGATACGCAGTATTTT.

This chain joins TRBV5-1 and TRBJ2-3; 9 bases fit TRBD2. The CDR3 covers 17 residues. The V gene's germline CDR1 is SGHRS and CDR2 YFSETQ. Losses at the gene ends were 0 bases for V and 0 bases for J; bases not matched to a gene: 5. The CDR3 region has the DNA TGCGCCAGCAGCTTGGTAACTAGCGGGCAGAGCACAGATACGCAGTATTTT. It translates to CASSLVTSGQSTDTQYF. The whole variable domain, remainder taken from reference TRBV5-1 and TRBJ2-3, is KAGVTQTPRYLIKTRGQQVTLSCSPISGHRSVSWYQQTPGQGLQFLFEYFSETQRNKGNFPGRFSGRQFSNSRSEMNVSTLELGDSALYLCASSLVTSGQSTDTQYFGPGTRLTVL.

The gene calls are TRBV10-3 and TRBJ1-1, with D possibly matching TRBD1 (5 bases). Between the trimmed V and J ends, which lost 2 bases and 0 bases, there was a span of 13 bases. CDR1 is ENHRY, CDR2 SYGVKD, per germline. The CDR3 has 16 residues. The CDR3 coding sequence is TGTGCCATCAGTGAGCCGGGACGGTCAATGAACACTGAAGCTTTCTTT. Translated: CAISEPGRSMNTEAFF.

The gene calls are TRBV29-1 and TRBJ1-2; D gene ambiguous. This CDR3 is 12 amino acids long. Germline CDR1 and CDR2: SQVTM and ANQGSEA. The V end lost 3 bases, the J end lost 7 bases, and 12 bases lay between the germline ends. DNA for the CDR3: TGCAGCGTTGAGCCGGGCCATCGTGGCTACACCTTC. It specifies CSVEPGHRGYTF. The full variable domain, completed using reference TRBV29-1 and TRBJ1-2, is SAVISQKPSRDICQRGTSLTIQCQVDSQVTMMFWYRQQPGQSLTLIATANQGSEATYESGFVIDKFPISRPNLTFSTLTVSNMSPEDSSIYLCSVEPGHRGYTFGSGTRLTVV.

Only one count was recorded for this clone. The V gene is TRBV28, the J gene TRBJ1-2; D perhaps matches TRBD1 (5 bases). Trimming took 5 bases from V and 4 from J, leaving 11 bases between them. Germline CDR1 is MDHEN and CDR2 is SYDVKM. The CDR3 has 13 residues. The CDR3 sequence: CASSPTGFYGYTF. Here the CDR3 DNA reads TGTGCCAGCAGTCCTACAGGATTCTATGGCTACACCTTC.

This clone was seen a single time. This chain connects TRBV25-1 to TRBJ2-7; no clear D. V was clipped by 1 base and J by 4 bases, with 17 bases between them. The germline gives CDR1 MGHDK, CDR2 SYGVNS. The CDR3 has 16 amino acids. The CDR3 is CASSESAGPSRYEQYF. The CDR3, as DNA: TGTGCCAGCAGTGAATCCGCCGGACCGTCCCGTTACGAGCAGTACTTC.